The entry below gives a single T cell receptor (beta chain) sequence along with its context. The antigen is not known. These data originate in a study of cytomegalovirus exposure and HLA in healthy donors. Vbeta (60) and Jbeta (13) primers were used in the PCR. Sequencing used immunoSEQ multiplex PCR; TCRdb keeps in-frame clones, though not all of them. The table lists about 130,000 clones, around 79% of them singletons. Points from the study as a whole: Follow-up analysis later connected one missense variant in DCLRE1C with trimming of TCR beta V- and J-genes. Cytomegalovirus status was reportedly diagnosed by the classifier with high specificity and sensitivity. Later on, an analysis tied roughly 17,000 TCR beta sequences to HLA alleles at 0.05 false discovery rate.

The CDR3 runs 14 residues. Germline V lookup: CDR1 MNHNY, CDR2 SVGAGI (reference sequence). V shed 2 bases and J 6 bases; nucleotides not matched to a gene: 6. Healthy individuals who donated bone marrow served as the donors. The receptor comes from a man in his forties or fifties in good health and CMV-seropositive. Material for sequencing was PBMCs. The V and J genes are TRBV6-6 and TRBJ2-7, with 8 nucleotides matching TRBD1. This chain's CDR3 is CASSYPSDRGEQYF. In DNA, the CDR3 is TGTGCCAGCAGTTACCCATCTGACAGGGGCGAGCAGTACTTC.